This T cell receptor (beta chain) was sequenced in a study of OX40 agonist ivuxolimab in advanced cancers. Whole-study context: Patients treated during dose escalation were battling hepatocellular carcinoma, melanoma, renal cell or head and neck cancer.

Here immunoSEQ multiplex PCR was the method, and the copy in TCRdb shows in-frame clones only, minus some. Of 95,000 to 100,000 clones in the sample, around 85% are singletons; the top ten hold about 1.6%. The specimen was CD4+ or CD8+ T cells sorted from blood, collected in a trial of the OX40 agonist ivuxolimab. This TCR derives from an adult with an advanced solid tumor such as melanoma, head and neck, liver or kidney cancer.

The CDR3 region is CASSPGQVYGYTF. As DNA, the CDR3 is TGTGCCAGCAGCCCGGGACAGGTCTATGGCTACACCTTC. The rearrangement joins TRBV7-9 to TRBJ1-2; 8 positions match TRBD1. In germline, CDR1 is SEHNR, CDR2 FQNEAQ (reference sequence). V lost 5 bases to trimming and J lost 4 bases; unmatched junction nucleotides: 3. The CDR3 spans 13 residues.